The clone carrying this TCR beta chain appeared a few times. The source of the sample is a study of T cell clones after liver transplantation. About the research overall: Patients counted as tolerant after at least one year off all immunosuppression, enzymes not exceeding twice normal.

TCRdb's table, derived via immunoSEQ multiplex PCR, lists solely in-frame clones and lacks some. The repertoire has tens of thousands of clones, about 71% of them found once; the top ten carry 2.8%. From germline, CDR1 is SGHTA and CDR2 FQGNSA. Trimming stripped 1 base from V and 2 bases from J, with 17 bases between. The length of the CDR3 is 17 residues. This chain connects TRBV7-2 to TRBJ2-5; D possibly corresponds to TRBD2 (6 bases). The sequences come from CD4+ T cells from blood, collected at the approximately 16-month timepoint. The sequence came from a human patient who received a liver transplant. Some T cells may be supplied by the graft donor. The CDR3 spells CASSLGHSSGRQETQYF. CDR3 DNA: TGTGCCAGCAGCTTAGGTCATAGTAGCGGAAGGCAAGAGACCCAGTACTTC.